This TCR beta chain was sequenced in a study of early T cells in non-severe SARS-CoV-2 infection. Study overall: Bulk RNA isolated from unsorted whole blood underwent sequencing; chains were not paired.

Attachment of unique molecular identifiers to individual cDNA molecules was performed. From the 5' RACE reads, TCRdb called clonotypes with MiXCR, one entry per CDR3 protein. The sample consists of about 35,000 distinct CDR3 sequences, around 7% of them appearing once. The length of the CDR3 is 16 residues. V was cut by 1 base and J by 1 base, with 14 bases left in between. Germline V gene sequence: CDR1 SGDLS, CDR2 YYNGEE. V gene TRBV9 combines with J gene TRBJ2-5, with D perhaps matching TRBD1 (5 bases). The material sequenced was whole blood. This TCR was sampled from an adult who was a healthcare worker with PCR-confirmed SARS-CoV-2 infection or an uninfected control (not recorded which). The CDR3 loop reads CASSVMAGNFQETQYF. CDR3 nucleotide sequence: TGTGCCAGCAGCGTAATGGCAGGGAATTTCCAAGAGACCCAGTACTTC.